This T cell receptor beta chain stems from a study of metastatic and nonmetastatic thyroid tumors. On the study more broadly: Samples came from malignant and benign thyroid patients, and repertoires were compared across blood and tumor or nodule tissue. General study results and limits: Significantly greater TCR beta diversity was reportedly found in malignant thyroid tumors than in benign nodules (in blood and tumor).

The germline V gene has CDR1 MDHEN and CDR2 SYDVKM. This CDR3 has 17 residues. V was trimmed by 5 bases and J by 6 bases, leaving 26 bases between them. Thyroid surgery took place with no prior treatment in any patient. This clone was seen repeatedly, ten times or more. What it binds is unknown. Per the original data handling: It was from CDR3 differences across clinicopathological groups that a distant-metastasis classifier for papillary thyroid cancer was built. TCRdb reassembled clones from the PCR reads with MiXCR. V and J calls and clone size were set by TCRdb, not the authors. Among around 53,000 clones listed, approximately 15% were seen once.

V usage is TRBV28 and J usage is TRBJ2-7; possible D gene TRBD1, 5 bases. This receptor was obtained from a female donor with papillary thyroid cancer or a benign thyroid nodule (not recorded which). Some clones in this sample may be carry-over from other donors' samples. Sequencing used blood. DNA of the CDR3: TGTGCCAGCAGTGCCTCGGAAGGGGCGATCTTCGTACTCGAGCAGTACTTC. It yields the protein CASSASEGAIFVLEQYF.